This T cell receptor beta chain was retrieved from a study of T-cell reconstitution after alpha-beta-depleted transplantation in children. The study's findings and limits: Some patients owed their high day-60 TCRbeta diversity to surviving recipient T cells and thymic progenitors. The origin of alpha-beta T cells about two months after transplant was reportedly several hundred expanded graft clones.

The length of the CDR3 is 14 residues. Germline V gene lookup returns CDR1 SGHKS and CDR2 YYEKEE (reference sequence). V lost 4 bases, J lost 10 bases, and 18 bases lay in between. The authors prepared the TCRbeta library with unique molecular identifiers. TCRdb re-derived calls from the PCR reads in MiXCR, one entry per CDR3 protein. The data hold about a million distinct CDR3 sequences, with 25% to 30% observed a single time. There are a few counts of this clonotype. Antigen unknown. This TCR was recovered from a boy in the first two years of life who had a stem cell transplant for SCID, so the T cells may come from the graft donor. This sequence joins TRBV5-5 and TRBJ2-1, with D perhaps matching TRBD2 (5 bases). This specimen was PBMCs, mostly from graft donor cells, taken 360 days after TCRalphabeta/CD19-depleted stem cell transplant. The CDR3 region has the DNA TGTGCCAGCAGCAGAGACTTCGGGGTAGGCGAGCAGTTCTTC. Protein: CASSRDFGVGEQFF.